A selection of T cell receptor beta chains follows, all from one sample in a study of T-cell reconstitution after alpha-beta-depleted transplantation in children. TCRdb re-called the PCR reads through MiXCR, storing one row per CDR3 protein. The data show tens of thousands of distinct CDR3 sequences, roughly 14% seen once. The starting material was PBMCs, mostly from graft donor cells, obtained 180 days after TCRalphabeta/CD19-depleted stem cell transplant. Every receptor here comes from a male patient under 10 years old who had a stem cell transplant for acute lymphoblastic leukemia, so the T cells may come from the graft donor. Each CDR3 is given with its conserved first and last residue. A D gene is named only where the DNA matches it firmly. Clone size is stated in some rows and not others, as once, few, many or a class when expanded.

CDR3 protein	CDR3 DNA	clone size	J gene	V gene	D gene
CASGIDNDHEQFF	TGTGCTAGTGGTATCGACAATGATCATGAGCAGTTCTTC	few	TRBJ2-1	TRBV12-5	NA
CASSPRDRGVKTQYF	TGTGCCAGCTCACCACGGGACAGGGGTGTAAAGACCCAGTACTTC	many	TRBJ2-5	TRBV18	TRBD1
CAISDIPRNQPQHF	TGTGCCATCAGTGACATTCCAAGGAATCAGCCCCAGCATTTT	few	TRBJ1-5	TRBV10-3	NA
CASSVGGHGYTF	TGTGCCAGCAGCGTAGGAGGCCATGGCTACACCTTC	few	TRBJ1-2	TRBV9	NA
CSASGMETGRPMEYGYTF	TGCAGTGCTAGCGGCATGGAGACAGGGAGGCCCATGGAGTATGGCTACACCTTC	few	TRBJ1-2	TRBV20-1	TRBD1
CASSRTSGRAGEQFF	TGCGCCAGCAGCCGGACTAGCGGGAGGGCCGGGGAGCAGTTCTTC	once	TRBJ2-1	TRBV5-1	TRBD2
CASSTTRLTDLSGNTIYF	TGTGCCAGCAGTACCACGAGATTGACAGACCTCTCTGGAAACACCATATATTTT	few	TRBJ1-3	TRBV6-2/TRBV6-3	NA
CASSWTSNTEAFF	TGTGCCAGCAGTTGGACATCTAACACTGAAGCTTTCTTT	few	TRBJ1-1	TRBV6-6	NA
CSVTGTNSYEQYF	TGCAGTGTAACCGGGACCAACTCCTACGAGCAGTACTTC	many	TRBJ2-7	TRBV20-1	NA
CASSHWGTEAFF	TGCGCCAGCAGCCATTGGGGAACTGAAGCTTTCTTT	NA	TRBJ1-1	TRBV4-3	NA
CASRRTGGRYTEAFF	TGTGCCAGCAGGCGGACAGGGGGCAGGTACACTGAAGCTTTCTTT	few	TRBJ1-1	TRBV27	TRBD1
CASSLPPRDYEQYF	TGTGCCAGCAGCCTACCCCCCCGGGACTACGAGCAGTACTTC	NA	TRBJ2-7	TRBV7-9	NA
CASSFWAGLAYGYTF	TGTGCTAGCAGCTTCTGGGCGGGGCTGGCATATGGCTACACCTTC	many	TRBJ1-2	TRBV7-7	NA
CSARKFTGELFF	TGCAGTGCTAGAAAGTTTACCGGGGAGCTGTTTTTT	few	TRBJ2-2	TRBV20-1	NA
CASSPLAEGGRSIQYF	TGTGCCAGCAGCCCCCTCGCGGAGGGCGGGAGGAGCATTCAGTACTTC	NA	TRBJ2-4	TRBV6-2/TRBV6-3	TRBD2
CAPRNPGELFF	TGTGCCCCCCGGAACCCCGGGGAGCTGTTTTTT	NA	TRBJ2-2	TRBV12-3/TRBV12-4	NA
CASSRGNWADTQYF	TGTGCCAGCAGCCGGGGGAACTGGGCAGATACGCAGTATTTT	NA	TRBJ2-3	TRBV25-1	NA
CSARDGGYNEKLFF	TGCAGTGCTAGAGATGGAGGGTATAATGAAAAACTGTTTTTT	NA	TRBJ1-4	TRBV20-1	NA
CASSYREVQEAFF	TGTGCCAGCAGTTACCGGGAAGTCCAGGAAGCTTTCTTT	few	TRBJ1-1	TRBV6-5	NA